One sample yielded the 6 T cell receptor beta chains listed below, sequenced in a study of blood T cells in healthy people across ages. Through a sample-barcoded 5' primer and a J-beta primer mix, a second PCR was run for 7 to 11 cycles. TCRdb analysed the 5' RACE reads with MiXCR anew, one entry per CDR3 protein. The sample holds over 1,300,000 distinct CDR3 sequences, 45% to 70% seen once. Sequencing was performed on blood. The receptors derive from a man aged 18-30 years in good health.

This sequence joins TRBV5-1 and TRBJ2-5, with 8 bases fitting TRBD2. Germline CDR1 SGHRS, CDR2 YFSETQ. V dropped 4 bases and J dropped 9; count of bases not matched to a gene: 5. The CDR3 is made up of 12 amino acids. CDR3 nucleotide sequence: TGCGCCAGCAGCACAGGACTAGCTTCCCAGTACTTC. It is translated as CASSTGLASQYF.

This clonotype was observed a handful of times. The V call is TRBV29-1, the J call TRBJ2-5; unclear D gene. In germline, CDR1 is SQVTM, CDR2 ANQGSEA. Trimming took 4 bases from V and 4 from J, leaving 19 bases between them. The CDR3 totals 15 residues. Here the CDR3 reads CSVASAALSGETQYF. DNA for the CDR3: TGCAGCGTTGCCTCGGCAGCTCTCTCAGGAGAGACCCAGTACTTC.

This chain connects TRBV28 to TRBJ2-7; D may match TRBD1 or TRBD2 (5 bases each). Germline V gene data show CDR1 as MDHEN and CDR2 as SYDVKM. The CDR3 covers 16 residues. V lost 0 bases, J lost 2 bases, and 14 bases lay in between. CDR3 in amino acids: CASSLWGVGITYEQYF. Written as DNA, the CDR3 is TGTGCCAGCAGTTTATGGGGGGTAGGGATTACCTACGAGCAGTACTTC.

J is TRBJ2-1 and V is TRBV27; TRBD1 might be the D (6 bases). V gave up 3 bases and J gave up 8 bases, with 8 bases separating them. CDR3 size: 12 residues. CDR1 and CDR2 from the germline V gene are MNHEY and SMNVEV (reference sequence). CDR3 amino acids: CASSFEGDEQFF. CDR3 nucleotide sequence: TGTGCCAGCAGTTTTGAGGGGGATGAGCAGTTCTTC.

A remark on this clonotype: One end of the junction varies from germline; a read error may be responsible. The chain uses TRBV7-2 and TRBJ2-5, with TRBD2 matching over 8 bases. Germline V gene lookup returns CDR1 SGHTA and CDR2 FQGNSA. CDR3 length: 17 amino acids. The CDR3 loop reads CACSLVGMRGRRETQYF. Written as DNA, the CDR3 is TGTGCCTGCAGCTTAGTGGGGATGCGCGGGAGGCGAGAGACCCAGTACTTC.

The chain recombines TRBV6-1 with TRBJ1-6; tentatively, D is TRBD1 (6 bases). V was pared by 7 bases and J by 10 bases, with 23 bases between. Germline V gene data show CDR1 as MNHNS and CDR2 as SASEGT. The CDR3 runs to 16 residues. The CDR3 nucleotides are TGTGCCAGCACCAAGGACAGAACGATGTTAGGATCACCCCTCCACTTT. As protein: CASTKDRTMLGSPLHF.